This T cell receptor (beta chain) derives from a study of human T cells and chemical hapten exposure (dated by TCRdb to the early 2020s). In the study overall: For sensitization, 2% DPC in acetone was applied to an approximately 2 cm by approximately 2 cm area of upper inner arm skin. Throughout the study period of around 24 weeks, patients also received therapeutic DPC doses to the scalp every week. Patch testing on the upper back used Finn chambers containing 0.01% DPC, with scoring done after 6 days according to International Contact Dermatitis Research Group standards. The patient cohort, mostly female, included alopecia areata with under or over 50% scalp involvement, alopecia totalis and alopecia universalis. Libraries were pooled for sequencing, and per-sample TCR yields varied mainly because of small differences in library volumes within the pool. In alopecia patients, the study followed how the peripheral blood TCR repertoire changed in vivo over primary and secondary sensitization to diphenylcyclopropenone (DPC), a hapten. Blood samples were taken from patients before sensitization (week 0) and then at 2, 6 and about 24 weeks after DPC sensitization. Twenty-nine alopecia patients provided blood for TCR sequencing at one to four time points (pre-sensitization, 2, 6 and 24 weeks).

Library preparation employed RACE. Instrument on record: NextSeq 500. During library preparation, unique molecular identifiers were attached to individual cDNA molecules so that TCRs could be counted in a quantitative, reproducible way. From each blood RNA sample, both TCR alpha and TCR beta chains were sequenced. From the authors' description of their analysis: Samples had a median of approximately 93,000 TCRs, with a range from 23,224 to 690,600. V, J and CDR3 annotation of the TCR reads was carried out using the Decombinator software suite. Every sample was subsampled to the same number of TCRs (28,000) for the PS versus PT1 abundance plots. Expanded TCRs were defined as absent before sensitization and observed at least eight times at the 2-week time point. TCRdb took the public reads, trimmed them with fastp at Q25, ran MiXCR for clone calling and kept in-frame beta chains. Entries are consolidated by CDR3 protein sequence, retaining the most common genes and DNA. Clone size and V and J calls follow TCRdb, not the original study. The sample table shows some 84,000 distinct CDR3 sequences, and under 11% are seen once. The top ten clones comprise roughly 5% of the sample.

Taken with the paper, the label for time point translates to: patch test 2, 6 weeks after DPC sensitization. The treatment or condition label, as the study defines it: therapeutic diphenylcyclopropenone sensitization with weekly scalp DPC. At every patch-test visit, the blood draw took place before the patch test was put on. To be eligible, patients had to be aged 18 to 70, diagnosed with alopecia and judged suitable for DPC therapy, while pregnant patients were excluded. Total RNA was extracted from unfractionated whole blood collected in Tempus Blood RNA tubes. This clonotype was recorded at least ten times. Its antigen remains undetermined. Base qualities were left out, and no much larger clone turns up one base away. Ends trimmed: V by 2 bases, J by 8 bases; bases unmatched to a gene: 9. Including the terminal cysteine and phenylalanine, the CDR3 comprises 15 residues. Of all the DNA, just the CDR3 is kept, 45 bases in frame from base 1. Taken from the germline V gene (reference sequence), the CDR1 and CDR2 loops are DFQATT and SNEGSKA.

Results and caveats for the whole study, not just this receptor: DPC sensitization did not change how many TCRs were above 1 in 1000 frequency, and no evidence was found of alterations in global repertoire structure. Repeated subsampling changed both the strength of the expansion versus patch-test correlation and the threshold at which the correlation became significant. Expanded TCRs formed significantly more large CDR3 similarity clusters than pre-sensitization or healthy control sets, consistent with antigen-driven responses. Because every patient had alopecia, a presumed autoimmune disease, the patients' immune response might differ from that of healthy individuals. The number of PT1 expanded TCRs positively correlated with patch test score, significant at thresholds 8, 16 and 32 but not 4.

The sample here was whole blood, taken in connection with sensitization to the hapten diphenylcyclopropenone (DPC). The receptor's source is a woman between 45 and 60 years old with alopecia areata. Some clones in this sample may be carry-over from other donors' samples. The sequence is built from TRBV20-1 and TRBJ2-1, and 10 junction bases match TRBD1. The DNA sequence is as follows: TGCAGTGCTAGATCCCGGGACAGGGGTGGCGATGAGCAGTTCTTC. The translation is CSARSRDRGGDEQFF.